The clone carrying this T cell receptor (beta chain) showed up just once. Its antigen remains unknown. This entry comes from a study of T cell clones after liver transplantation. Study details: Pre-transplant mixed lymphocyte reactions yielded third-party-reactive TCRbeta sequences as comparators for graft-donor-reactive sequences. HCV positivity affected three of eight recipients; the rest lacked autoimmune or viral indications. Notes on the study in general: Migration into the graft, not deletion, may explain lost graft donor-reactive T cells. A larger donor-reactive than third-party decline suggested partial antigen-specific deletion.

Trimming took off 5 bases at V and 1 base at J, with 18 bases between the two ends. Looked up from germline, CDR1 is PRHDT and CDR2 is FYEKMQ (reference sequence). This CDR3 contains 16 residues. Sequencing was performed with immunoSEQ multiplex PCR; in TCRdb, only in-frame clones are kept and a portion is missing. The sample holds nearly 15,000 clones, approximately 91% seen once. The starting material was CD8+ T cells from blood, obtained before liver transplant. The chain has TRBV13 and TRBJ2-7; D call uncertain. The receptor was derived from a human donor who received a liver transplant. CDR3 sequence: CASSPRGKAGSYEQYF. Written as DNA, the CDR3 is TGTGCCAGCAGCCCCCGAGGCAAGGCCGGGTCCTACGAGCAGTACTTC.